The source of this T cell receptor (beta chain) is a study of technical replicates of blood from several donors. Sequencing was performed with immunoSEQ multiplex PCR; in TCRdb, only in-frame clones are kept and a portion is missing. The sample lists more than 90,000 clones, roughly 95% occurring once. The germline CDR1 and CDR2 sequences are MNHEY and SMNVEV (reference sequence). V was pared by 2 bases and J by 3 bases, with 11 bases between. The CDR3 covers 14 residues. This chain connects TRBV27 to TRBJ2-7; D is perhaps TRBD2 (6 bases). The material sequenced was T cells isolated from PBMCs. The sequence was obtained from a human donor in good health. This CDR3 reads CASSLGAGSYEQYF. In DNA, the CDR3 is TGTGCCAGCAGTTTAGGGGCCGGGAGCTACGAGCAGTACTTC.